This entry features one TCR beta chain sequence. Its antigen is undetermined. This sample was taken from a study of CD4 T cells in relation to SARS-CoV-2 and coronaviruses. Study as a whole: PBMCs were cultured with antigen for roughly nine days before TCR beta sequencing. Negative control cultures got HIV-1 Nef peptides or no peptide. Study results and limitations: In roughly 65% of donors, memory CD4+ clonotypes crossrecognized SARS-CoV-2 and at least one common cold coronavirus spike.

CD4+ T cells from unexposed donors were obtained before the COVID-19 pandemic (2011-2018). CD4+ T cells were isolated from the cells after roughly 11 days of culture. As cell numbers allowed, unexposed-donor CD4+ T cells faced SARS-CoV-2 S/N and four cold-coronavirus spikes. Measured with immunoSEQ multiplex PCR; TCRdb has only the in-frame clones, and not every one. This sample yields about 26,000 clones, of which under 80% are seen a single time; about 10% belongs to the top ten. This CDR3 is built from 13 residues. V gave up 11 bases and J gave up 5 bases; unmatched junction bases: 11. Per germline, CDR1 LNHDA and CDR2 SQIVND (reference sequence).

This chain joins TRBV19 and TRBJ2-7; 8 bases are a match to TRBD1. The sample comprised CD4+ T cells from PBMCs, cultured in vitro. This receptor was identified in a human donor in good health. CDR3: CAVRAGGRDEQYF. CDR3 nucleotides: TGTGCCGTGAGGGCAGGGGGCAGAGACGAGCAGTACTTC.